A single sample gave rise to the 4 T cell receptor beta chains below, sequenced in a study of T cells in Graves' hyperthyroidism and ophthalmopathy. Template material for amplifying TCR beta CDR3 regions consisted of RNA transcripts. First-round RT-PCR of the TCR CDR3 relied on the HTBI primer set. MiXCR, applied by TCRdb to the multiplex PCR reads, yields one record per CDR3 protein. The data hold 450,000 to 600,000 distinct CDR3 sequences, with about 20% observed a single time. Material for sequencing was blood. These receptors originate from a man in his forties with Graves' ophthalmopathy.

The chain uses TRBV6-2 or TRBV6-3 and TRBJ2-2; TRBD2 matches 7 bases. Per the germline V gene, CDR1 is MNHEY and CDR2 is SVGEGT. The CDR3 is 14 amino acids. After removal of 4 bases from V and 5 bases from J, the junction contained 4 bases not matched to a gene. The CDR3 region is CASSFIGGTGELFF. The DNA for the CDR3 is TGTGCCAGCAGTTTTATCGGGGGGACCGGGGAGCTGTTTTTT.

This clonotype came up a few times. The chain joins TRBV20-1 to TRBJ2-3, with a tentative D call TRBD1 (6 bases). Trimming stripped 6 bases from V and 1 base from J, with 26 bases between. The germline gives CDR1 DFQATT, CDR2 SNEGSKA (reference sequence). The CDR3 totals 18 residues. The CDR3 DNA is TGCAGTGCCCTAAACAGGGCCCGCACTAGAATCGGCACAGATACGCAGTATTTT. Its translation: CSALNRARTRIGTDTQYF.

This clonotype was recorded many times. The chain employs TRBV6-6 and TRBJ2-1; no clear D gene. Germline V CDR1 and CDR2: MNHNY, SVGAGI (reference sequence). CDR3 length equals 15 residues. The V gene lost 2 bases and the J gene lost 5 bases, with 13 bases spanning the gap. The CDR3: CASSYKSVPNNEQFF. In DNA, the CDR3 is TGTGCCAGCAGTTACAAGAGCGTCCCAAACAATGAGCAGTTCTTC.

This clonotype was observed many times. The V and J genes are TRBV28 and TRBJ2-5, with 10 bases that match TRBD2. The V segment lost 3 bases and the J segment 5 bases; nucleotides outside the gene matches: 9. There are 16 residues in the CDR3. From germline, CDR1 is MDHEN and CDR2 SYDVKM. The CDR3 coding sequence is TGTGCCAGCAGTTTTGTCAGCGGGAGGGCCGCGGAGACCCAGTACTTC. It is translated as CASSFVSGRAAETQYF.